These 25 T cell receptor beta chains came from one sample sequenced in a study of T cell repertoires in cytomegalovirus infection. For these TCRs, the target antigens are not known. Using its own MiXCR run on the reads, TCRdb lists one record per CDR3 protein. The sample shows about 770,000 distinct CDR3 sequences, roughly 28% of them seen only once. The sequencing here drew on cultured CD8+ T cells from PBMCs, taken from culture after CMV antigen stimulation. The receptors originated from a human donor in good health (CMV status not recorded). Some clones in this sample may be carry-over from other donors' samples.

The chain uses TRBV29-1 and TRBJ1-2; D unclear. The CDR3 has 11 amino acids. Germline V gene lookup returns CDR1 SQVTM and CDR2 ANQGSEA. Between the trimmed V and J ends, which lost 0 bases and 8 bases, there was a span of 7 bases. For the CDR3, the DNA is TGCAGCGTTGAAGAACGTGTAGGCTACACCTTC. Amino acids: CSVEERVGYTF. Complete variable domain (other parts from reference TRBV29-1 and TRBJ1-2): SAVISQKPSRDICQRGTSLTIQCQVDSQVTMMFWYRQQPGQSLTLIATANQGSEATYESGFVIDKFPISRPNLTFSTLTVSNMSPEDSSIYLCSVEERVGYTFGSGTRLTVV.

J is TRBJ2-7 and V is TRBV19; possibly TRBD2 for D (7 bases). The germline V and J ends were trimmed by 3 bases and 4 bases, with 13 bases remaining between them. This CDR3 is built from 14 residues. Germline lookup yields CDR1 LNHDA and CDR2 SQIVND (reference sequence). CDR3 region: CASSIQGTMYEQYF. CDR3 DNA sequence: TGTGCCAGTAGTATCCAGGGGACTATGTACGAGCAGTACTTC.

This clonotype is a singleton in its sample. CDR3 amino acids: CASSYSTERNEQFF. The DNA for the CDR3 is TGTGCCAGCAGTTACTCGACCGAACGAAATGAGCAGTTCTTC. The rearrangement joins TRBV6-5 to TRBJ2-1; D is uncertain. The CDR3 spans 14 residues. CDR1 is MNHEY and CDR2 is SVGAGI in the germline V gene. The V end lost 0 bases, the J end lost 7 bases, and 10 bases lay between the germline ends.

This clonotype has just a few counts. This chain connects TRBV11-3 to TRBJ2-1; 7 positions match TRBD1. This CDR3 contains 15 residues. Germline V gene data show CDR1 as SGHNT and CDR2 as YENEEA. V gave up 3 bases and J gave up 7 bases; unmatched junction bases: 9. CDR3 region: CASSFDREGSNEQFF. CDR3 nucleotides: TGTGCCAGCAGCTTCGACAGGGAAGGTTCAAATGAGCAGTTCTTC.

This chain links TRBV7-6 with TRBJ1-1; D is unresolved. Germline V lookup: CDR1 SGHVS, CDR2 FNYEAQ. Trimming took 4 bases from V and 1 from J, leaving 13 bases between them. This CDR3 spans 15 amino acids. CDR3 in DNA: TGTGCCAGCAGCTCCCTAGCTGACACGAACACTGAAGCTTTCTTT. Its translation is CASSSLADTNTEAFF.

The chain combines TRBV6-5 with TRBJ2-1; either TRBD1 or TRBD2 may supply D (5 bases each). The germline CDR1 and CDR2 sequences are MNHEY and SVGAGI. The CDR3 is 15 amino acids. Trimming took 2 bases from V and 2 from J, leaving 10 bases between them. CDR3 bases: TGTGCCAGCAGTTACATGAGGGGTCCCTACAATGAGCAGTTCTTC. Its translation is CASSYMRGPYNEQFF.

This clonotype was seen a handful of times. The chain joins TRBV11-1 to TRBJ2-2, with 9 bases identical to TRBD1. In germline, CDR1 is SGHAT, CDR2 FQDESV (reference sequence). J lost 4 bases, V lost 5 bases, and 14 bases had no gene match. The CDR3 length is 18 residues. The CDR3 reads CASSPMRSDRGFTGELFF. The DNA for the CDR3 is TGTGCCAGCAGCCCAATGCGATCGGACAGGGGCTTCACCGGGGAGCTGTTTTTT.

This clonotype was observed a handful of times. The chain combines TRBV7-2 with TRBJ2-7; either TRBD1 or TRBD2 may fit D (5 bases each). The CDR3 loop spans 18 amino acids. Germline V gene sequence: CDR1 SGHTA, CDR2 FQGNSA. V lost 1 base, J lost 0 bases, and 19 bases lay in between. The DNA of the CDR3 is TGTGCCAGCAGCTTAGGAGAGGGGCTTTCTGAGCTCTCCTACGAGCAGTACTTC. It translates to CASSLGEGLSELSYEQYF. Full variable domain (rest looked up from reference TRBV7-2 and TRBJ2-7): GAGVSQSPSNKVTEKGKDVELRCDPISGHTALYWYRQSLGQGLEFLIYFQGNSAPDKSGLPSDRFSAERTGGSVSTLTIQRTQQEDSAVYLCASSLGEGLSELSYEQYFGPGTRLTVT.

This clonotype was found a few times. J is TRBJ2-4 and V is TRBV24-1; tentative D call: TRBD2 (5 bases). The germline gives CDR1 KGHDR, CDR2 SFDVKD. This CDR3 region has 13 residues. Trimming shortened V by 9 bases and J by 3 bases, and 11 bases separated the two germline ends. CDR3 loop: CATEEGDKNIQYF. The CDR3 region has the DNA TGTGCCACCGAAGAGGGCGACAAAAACATTCAGTACTTC.

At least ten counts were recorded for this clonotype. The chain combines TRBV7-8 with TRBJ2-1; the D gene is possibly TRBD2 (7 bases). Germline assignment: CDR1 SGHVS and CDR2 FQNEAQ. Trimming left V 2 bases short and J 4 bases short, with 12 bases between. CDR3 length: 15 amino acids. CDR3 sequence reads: CASSLRGGVYNEQFF. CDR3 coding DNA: TGTGCCAGCAGCTTAAGGGGGGGAGTTTACAATGAGCAGTTCTTC.

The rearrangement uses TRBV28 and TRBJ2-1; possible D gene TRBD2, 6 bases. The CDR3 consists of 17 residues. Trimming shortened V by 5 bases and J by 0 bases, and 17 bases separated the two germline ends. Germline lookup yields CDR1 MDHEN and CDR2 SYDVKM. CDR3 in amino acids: CASSLSRRGGSYNEQFF. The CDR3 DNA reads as TGTGCCAGCAGTCTCAGCCGCCGGGGAGGCTCCTACAATGAGCAGTTCTTC.

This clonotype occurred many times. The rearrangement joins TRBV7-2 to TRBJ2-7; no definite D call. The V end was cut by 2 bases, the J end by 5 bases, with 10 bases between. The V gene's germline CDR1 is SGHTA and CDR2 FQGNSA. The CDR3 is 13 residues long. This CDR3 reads CASSLKGINEQYF. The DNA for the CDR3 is TGTGCCAGCAGCTTAAAGGGTATTAACGAGCAGTACTTC. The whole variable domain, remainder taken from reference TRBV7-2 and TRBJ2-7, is GAGVSQSPSNKVTEKGKDVELRCDPISGHTALYWYRQSLGQGLEFLIYFQGNSAPDKSGLPSDRFSAERTGGSVSTLTIQRTQQEDSAVYLCASSLKGINEQYFGPGTRLTVT.

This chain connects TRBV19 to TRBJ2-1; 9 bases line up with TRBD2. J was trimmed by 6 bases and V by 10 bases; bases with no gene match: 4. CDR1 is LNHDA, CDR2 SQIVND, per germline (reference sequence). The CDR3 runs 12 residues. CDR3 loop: CATIAGANEQFF. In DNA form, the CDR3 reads TGTGCCACTATAGCGGGGGCCAATGAGCAGTTCTTC. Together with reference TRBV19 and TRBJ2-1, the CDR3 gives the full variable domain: DGGITQSPKYLFRKEGQNVTLSCEQNLNHDAMYWYRQDPGQGLRLIYYSQIVNDFQKGDIAEGYSVSREKKESFPLTVTSAQKNPTAFYLCATIAGANEQFFGPGTRLTVL.

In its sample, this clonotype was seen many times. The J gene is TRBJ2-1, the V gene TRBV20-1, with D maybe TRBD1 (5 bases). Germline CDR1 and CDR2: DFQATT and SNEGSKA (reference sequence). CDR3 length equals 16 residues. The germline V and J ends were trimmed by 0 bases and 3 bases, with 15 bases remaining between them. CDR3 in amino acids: CSARDGAWIGYNEQFF. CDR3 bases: TGCAGTGCTAGAGATGGGGCTTGGATCGGCTACAATGAGCAGTTCTTC.

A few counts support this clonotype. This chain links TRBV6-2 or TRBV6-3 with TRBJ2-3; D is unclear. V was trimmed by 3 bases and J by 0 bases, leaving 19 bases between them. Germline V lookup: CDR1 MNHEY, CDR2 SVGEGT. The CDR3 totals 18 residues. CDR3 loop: CASSYPDTFETSTDTQYF. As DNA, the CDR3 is TGTGCCAGCAGTTATCCCGACACCTTTGAGACTAGCACAGATACGCAGTATTTT.

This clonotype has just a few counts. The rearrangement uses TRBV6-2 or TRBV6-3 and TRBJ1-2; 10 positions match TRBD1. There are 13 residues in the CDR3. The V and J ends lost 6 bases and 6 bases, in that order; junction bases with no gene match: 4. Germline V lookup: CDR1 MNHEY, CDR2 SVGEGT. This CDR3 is CASRYDRGHGYTF. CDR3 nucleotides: TGTGCCAGCAGATACGACAGGGGGCATGGCTACACCTTC.

The CDR3 coding sequence is TGTGCCAGCAGTTCCCAAGAGACAGAGCGCTACAATGAGCAGTTCTTC. As protein: CASSSQETERYNEQFF. The rearrangement joins TRBV27 to TRBJ2-1; D possibly corresponds to TRBD1 (5 bases). From germline, CDR1 is MNHEY and CDR2 SMNVEV (reference sequence). This CDR3 is 16 amino acids long. Trimming stripped 4 bases from V and 3 bases from J, with 16 bases between.

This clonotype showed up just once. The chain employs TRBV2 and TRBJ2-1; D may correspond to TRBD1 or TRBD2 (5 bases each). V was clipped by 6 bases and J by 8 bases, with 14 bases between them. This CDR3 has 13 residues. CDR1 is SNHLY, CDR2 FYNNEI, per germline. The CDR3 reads CASRGEVRDEQFF. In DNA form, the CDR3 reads TGTGCCAGCAGGGGGGAAGTACGCGATGAGCAGTTCTTC.

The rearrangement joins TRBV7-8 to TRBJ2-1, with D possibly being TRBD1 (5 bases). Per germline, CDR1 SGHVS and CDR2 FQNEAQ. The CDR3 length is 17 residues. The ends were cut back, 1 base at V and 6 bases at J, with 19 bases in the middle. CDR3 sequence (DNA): TGTGCCAGCAGCTTAGGGTCGGTAGGGCAGGGTAGCAATGAGCAGTTCTTC. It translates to CASSLGSVGQGSNEQFF.

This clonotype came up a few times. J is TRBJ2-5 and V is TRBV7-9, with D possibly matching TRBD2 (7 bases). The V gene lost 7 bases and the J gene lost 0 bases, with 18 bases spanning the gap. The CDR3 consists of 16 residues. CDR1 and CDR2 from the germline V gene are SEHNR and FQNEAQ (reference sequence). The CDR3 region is CASTSEGGANQETQYF. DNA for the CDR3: TGTGCCAGCACCTCGGAGGGGGGGGCCAACCAAGAGACCCAGTACTTC. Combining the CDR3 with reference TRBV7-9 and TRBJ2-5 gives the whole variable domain DTGVSQNPRHKITKRGQNVTFRCDPISEHNRLYWYRQTLGQGPEFLTYFQNEAQLEKSRLLSDRFSAERPKGSFSTLEIQRTEQGDSAMYLCASTSEGGANQETQYFGPGTRLLVL.

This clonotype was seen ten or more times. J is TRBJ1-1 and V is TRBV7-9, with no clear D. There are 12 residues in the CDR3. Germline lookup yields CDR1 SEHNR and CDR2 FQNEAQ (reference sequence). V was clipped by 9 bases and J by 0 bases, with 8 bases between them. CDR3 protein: CASLRLNTEAFF. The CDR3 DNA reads TGTGCCAGTCTCCGCCTGAACACTGAAGCTTTCTTT.

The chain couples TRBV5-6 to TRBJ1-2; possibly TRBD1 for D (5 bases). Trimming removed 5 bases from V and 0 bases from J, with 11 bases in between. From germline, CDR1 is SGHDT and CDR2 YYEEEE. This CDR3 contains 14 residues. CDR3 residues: CASSTDIPNYGYTF. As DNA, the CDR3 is TGTGCCAGCAGTACGGACATACCTAACTATGGCTACACCTTC.

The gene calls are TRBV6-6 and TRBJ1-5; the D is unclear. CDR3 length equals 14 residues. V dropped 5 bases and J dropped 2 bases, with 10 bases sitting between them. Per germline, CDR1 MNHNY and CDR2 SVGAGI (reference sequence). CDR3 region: CASSQIGGNQPQHF. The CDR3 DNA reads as TGTGCCAGCAGTCAGATTGGGGGCAATCAGCCCCAGCATTTT.

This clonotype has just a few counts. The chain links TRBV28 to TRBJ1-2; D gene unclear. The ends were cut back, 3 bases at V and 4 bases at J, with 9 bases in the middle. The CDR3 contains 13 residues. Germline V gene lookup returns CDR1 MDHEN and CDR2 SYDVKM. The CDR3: CASSLWRPYGYTF. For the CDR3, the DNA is TGTGCCAGCAGTTTGTGGAGGCCCTATGGCTACACCTTC.

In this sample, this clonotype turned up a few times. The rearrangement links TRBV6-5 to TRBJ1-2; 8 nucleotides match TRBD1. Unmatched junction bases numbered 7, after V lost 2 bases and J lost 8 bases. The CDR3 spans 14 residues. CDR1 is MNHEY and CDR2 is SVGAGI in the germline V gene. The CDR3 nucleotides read TGTGCCAGCAGTTACGAAGGACAGGGAATCGGCTACACCTTC. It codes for CASSYEGQGIGYTF.